This entry features one T cell receptor (beta chain) sequence. This clonotype appeared many times. Its antigen is still unknown. Qualities for individual bases were not recorded, and no much larger clone is one base off. CDR1 and CDR2 (MNHNY, SVGAGI) derive from the germline V gene (reference sequence). The cysteine opens and the phenylalanine closes a CDR3 of 11 amino acids. Here the CDR3 DNA is all that survives: 33 bases in frame from base 1. Trimming removed 10 bases from V and 0 bases from J, leaving 5 bases between the germline ends. The data were obtained in a study of T-cell reconstitution after alpha-beta-depleted transplantation in children (dated by TCRdb to 2016 to 2018). Concerning the study at large: Using TCR repertoire profiling, the study followed T-cell immune reconstitution in a quantitative way in children after TCRalphabeta/CD19-depleted allogeneic hematopoietic cell transplantation. The paper as a whole reports these results and caveats: In some patients, the high TCRbeta diversity seen at day 60 was put down to recipient T cells and intrathymic progenitors that had survived conditioning. Apparently early alphabetaT-cell count recovery about two months after transplant reportedly relied on only several hundred rapidly expanded clones derived from non-depleted graft cells. Hyperexpanded clone frequencies declined over subsequent months; after one year, T-cell counts and TCRbeta diversity were mostly attributed to newly produced T cells.

This sample's treatment or condition label indicates: allogeneic hematopoietic cell transplantation with graft depleted of TCRalphabeta T cells and CD19 B cells. TCRalphabeta/CD19-depleted allogeneic hematopoietic cell grafts were given to the transplant recipients, all of whom were children. Libraries came from PCR. Instrument used: Illumina HiSeq 2500. To normalize quantification of the TCRbeta repertoire, the TCR libraries were built with molecular barcoding that relied on unique molecular identifiers. Using fastp trimming at Q25 and MiXCR clonotype assembly, TCRdb reanalyzed the public sequencing data and kept in-frame beta chains. Rows matching on CDR3 protein sequence are summarized as one entry with the most common DNA and genes. This sample comprises hundreds of thousands of distinct CDR3 sequences, 9.5% to 13% of them detected only once. About 30% of the sample goes to the ten largest clones.

The clonotype was recovered from a child less than two years old with acute myeloid leukemia, due to receive a stem cell transplant. Sequencing used PBMCs, obtained before TCRalphabeta/CD19-depleted stem cell transplant. The chain employs TRBV6-6 and TRBJ2-3; no D gene can be assigned with confidence. Here is the DNA: TGTGCCACGGAAAGCACAGATACGCAGTATTTT. This codes for CATESTDTQYF.